The present T cell receptor (beta chain) was sequenced within a study of vaccination and CD4 T cells after COVID-19. Across the study: Overlapping peptides covering the spike proteins of SARS-CoV-2, HCoV-NL63, HCoV-OC43 and HCoV-229E were added to stimulate cells. Study outcomes and limitations: In median terms, SARS-CoV-2-reactive clonotypes went from approximately 23 to 38, a nonsignificant rise.

Regarding this clonotype: The antigen remains undetermined.

Losses at the gene ends were 7 bases for V and 3 bases for J; bases not matched to a gene: 6. The CDR3 sequence is 14 residues long. The germline V gene encodes CDR1 SQVTM and CDR2 ANQGSEA. An Oncomine TCR Beta short-read assay was used to sequence the DNA from cultured CD4+ T cells. Genomic DNA was taken out of cultured CD4+ T cells by extraction. TCRdb used MiXCR to reprocess the PCR reads, holding one entry per CDR3 protein. The sample has roughly 9,900 distinct CDR3 sequences, approximately 35% seen once. Treatment described: roughly nine-day PBMC culture with coronavirus spike peptide pools or control peptides (ViraFEST assay). Investigators obtained the unexposed donor's CD4+ T cells before the COVID-19 pandemic (2011-2018). Medium was half-exchanged with fresh IL-2 medium on days 3 and 7.

The TCR sequence derives from a human donor in good health. The chain has TRBV29-1 and TRBJ2-1; TRBD2 matches 10 bases. Sequenced sample: CD4+ T cells from blood, cultured in vitro. As DNA, the CDR3 is TGCAGCGCTGCCCGGACTAGCGGCTACAATGAGCAGTTCTTC. Its translation is CSAARTSGYNEQFF.